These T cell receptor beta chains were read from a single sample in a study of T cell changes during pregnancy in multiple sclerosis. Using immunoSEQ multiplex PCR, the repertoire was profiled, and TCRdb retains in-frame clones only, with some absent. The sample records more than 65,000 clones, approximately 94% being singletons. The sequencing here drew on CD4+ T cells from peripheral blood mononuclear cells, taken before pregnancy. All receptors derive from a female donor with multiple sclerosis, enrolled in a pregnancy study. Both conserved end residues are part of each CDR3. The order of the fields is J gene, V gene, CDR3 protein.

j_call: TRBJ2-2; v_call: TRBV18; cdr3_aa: CASSTLLRQTTGELFF
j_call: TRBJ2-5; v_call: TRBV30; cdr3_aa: CAWSGPGPRETQYF
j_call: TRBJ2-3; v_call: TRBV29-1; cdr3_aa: CSVGAAERPDTDTQYF
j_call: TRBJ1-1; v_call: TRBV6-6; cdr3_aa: CASSAGVEAFF
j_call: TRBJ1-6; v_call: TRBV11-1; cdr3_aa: CASSRTNNSPLHF
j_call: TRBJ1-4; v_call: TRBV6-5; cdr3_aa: CASSYVSGNEKLFF
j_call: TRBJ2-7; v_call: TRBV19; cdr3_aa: CASSPAGGPYEQYF
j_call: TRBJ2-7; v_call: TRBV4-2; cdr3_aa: CASSQGPGQGYEQYF
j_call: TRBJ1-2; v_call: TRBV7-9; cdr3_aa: CASSRGTGGSRSNYGYTF
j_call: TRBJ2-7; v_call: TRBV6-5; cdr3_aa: CASSPTPGGREQYF
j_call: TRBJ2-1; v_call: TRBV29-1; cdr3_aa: CSVRTGTSGTIGYNEQFF
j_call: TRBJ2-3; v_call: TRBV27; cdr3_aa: CASSRRGVDTQYF
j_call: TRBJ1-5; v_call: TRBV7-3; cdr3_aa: CASSWDRGDQPQHF
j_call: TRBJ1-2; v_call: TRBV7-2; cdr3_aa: CASSFPGQAGYTF
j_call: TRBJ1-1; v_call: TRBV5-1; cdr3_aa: CASSPGSPWSTEAFF
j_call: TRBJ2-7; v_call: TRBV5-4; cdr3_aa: CASPGHFSSYEQYF
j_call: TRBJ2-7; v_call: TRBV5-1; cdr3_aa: CASSLGWGFGQGNTYEQYF